This T cell receptor (beta chain) was retrieved from a study of regulatory T cells in long-lasting Graves disease (dated by TCRdb to the early 2020s). About the full investigation: Persistent Graves' disease meant more than 5 years of antithyroid drug treatment with TSH receptor autoantibodies that stayed positive. Persistent Graves' disease patients were compared with newly diagnosed Graves' disease patients by peripheral blood TCR sequencing and RNA sequencing. The study took place in China and was registered as a clinical trial. TCR sequencing covered about 13 persistent and approximately 20 newly diagnosed Graves' disease patients, 33 samples in total. On average, persistent Graves' disease patients in the clinical cohort had been on antithyroid drugs for roughly 11 years. Beyond this particular receptor, the publication reports: Patients with persistent disease shared more public clonotypes (approximately 2,500) than newly diagnosed patients did (more than 900). The authors acknowledged the small sample size as a limitation that may reduce accuracy. Sequencing and analysis were limited to the TCR beta chain. Compared with newly diagnosed patients, persistent Graves' disease patients had lower TCR Shannon entropy and fewer highly expanded clones, which suggests clonal expansion. Only peripheral blood was studied, because thyroid tissue, the primary lesion, was inaccessible. Preferential use of TRBV28, TRBJ1-2 and TRBJ2-5 was observed in persistent disease, whereas TRBV20-1 and TRBJ2-1 were favored in newly diagnosed disease.

What the time point label conveys for this sample: persistent/refractory GD, antithyroid drugs over 5 years with positive TRAb. RNA was extracted from PBMCs in TRIzol for both TCR sequencing and RNA sequencing. The diagnosis of Graves' disease was made according to American Thyroid Association guidelines. Patients for the study were recruited at an endocrinology department in Xi'an, China. Each patient gave about 8.1 milliliters of peripheral blood, collected in an EDTA anticoagulant tube. PBMCs were isolated by Ficoll Paque Plus density gradient separation without further T cell sorting. RNA quality was checked with an Agilent 2100 Bioanalyzer and agarose gel, and concentration with a NanoDrop 2000. Library generation was performed with multiplex PCR. Sequencing used an Illumina HiSeq 4000. To build TCR beta libraries, CDR3 regions were amplified by Arm-PCR using iRepertoire HTBI primers. PCR products were gel purified before sequencing. The study's own analysis went as follows. Across samples, around 62 TRBV and 13 to 15 TRBJ segments were identified and used for gene usage analysis of CDR3 amino acid clonotypes. COPE and FqMerger were used to merge filtered high-quality paired reads into contigs. BLAST was used to align contigs to IMGT TRBV, TRBD and TRBJ reference genes, with CDR3 defined following IMGT. Highly expanded clones were defined as clonotypes with a frequency above 0.1%. Repertoire diversity was measured by Shannon entropy, and V-J evenness by the Gini coefficient. Clonotypes shared by more than one individual were considered public. Through fastp at Q25 and MiXCR, TCRdb rebuilt clones from the public reads, retaining in-frame beta chains. Each CDR3 protein gets just one entry, which takes the most common genes and DNA from the rows behind it. The V and J calls were not made by the authors but by TCRdb's processing. This sample holds around 500,000 distinct CDR3 sequences; around 21% were observed only once. The ten largest clones add up to 6.5% to 10% of the sample.

The CDR3 measures 16 amino acids from cysteine to phenylalanine. The kept DNA is CDR3 alone, 48 bases in frame from the first base. The junction shows trimming of 1 base on V and 1 base on J, plus 13 bases between the germline ends. Based on the germline V gene, the CDR1 and CDR2 sequences are KGHSH and LQKENI. As for this clonotype: This clone's antigen is unknown. Base qualities are not at hand, and no much larger clone is one base apart.

The sequence derives from a female donor with Graves disease. The sequenced sample was peripheral blood mononuclear cells (PBMCs), obtained when the disease was refractory, from a patient treated with antithyroid drugs. The rearrangement combines TRBV18 with TRBJ2-5; a weak D assignment points to TRBD2 (7 bases agree). Here is the DNA: TGTGCCAGCTCACCACAGGGGGAGGGCCGCCAAGAGACCCAGTACTTC. Translation gives CASSPQGEGRQETQYF.